This is a list of T cell receptor beta chains from one sample in a study of blood T cell repertoires in COVID-19. Clones were read by immunoSEQ multiplex PCR, and TCRdb kept only the in-frame ones, dropping some. The sample holds around 380,000 clones, approximately 77% seen once. The sequenced material came from peripheral blood. The receptors come from a human donor with acute or convalescent COVID-19. The donor label of this sample is uncertain. Both conserved end residues are part of each CDR3. Each record gives: CDR3 length, D gene, clone size, J gene, V gene, CDR3 DNA, CDR3 protein. The D gene is left open where the match is weak. Some rows mark clone size as missing; the rest say once, few, many or name a class of expanded clone.

len: 15
d_gene: NA
abundance: NA
j_gene: TRBJ2-1
v_gene: TRBV6-5
CDR3nt: TGTGCCAGCACCGATGACAGGAGCTCCTACAATGAGCAGTTCTTC
CDR3aa: CASTDDRSSYNEQFF

len: 15
d_gene: TRBD1
abundance: NA
j_gene: TRBJ1-4
v_gene: TRBV18
CDR3nt: TGTGCCAGCTCACAGGGGGCGCATACTAATGAAAAACTGTTTTTT
CDR3aa: CASSQGAHTNEKLFF

len: 14
d_gene: TRBD1
abundance: few
j_gene: TRBJ1-2
v_gene: TRBV7-9
CDR3nt: TGTGCCAGCAGCATCGGGGACAGGGGGAATGGCTACACCTTC
CDR3aa: CASSIGDRGNGYTF

len: 15
d_gene: TRBD1
abundance: NA
j_gene: TRBJ2-5
v_gene: TRBV5-1
CDR3nt: TGCGCCAGCAGCTTGGCCCCGACAGGGATGGAGACCCAGTACTTC
CDR3aa: CASSLAPTGMETQYF

len: 13
d_gene: NA
abundance: NA
j_gene: TRBJ2-5
v_gene: TRBV19
CDR3nt: TGTGCCAGTAGTATAAGGGGCGGCGAGACCCAGTACTTC
CDR3aa: CASSIRGGETQYF

len: 15
d_gene: TRBD2
abundance: NA
j_gene: TRBJ2-7
v_gene: TRBV18
CDR3nt: TGTGCCAGCTCAACCTCTAGCGGGAGGATCTACGAGCAGTACTTC
CDR3aa: CASSTSSGRIYEQYF

len: 16
d_gene: TRBD1
abundance: NA
j_gene: TRBJ2-6
v_gene: TRBV5-1
CDR3nt: TGCGCCAGCAGATCAGGCACAGGGGCTGGGGCCAACGTCCTGACTTTC
CDR3aa: CASRSGTGAGANVLTF

len: 12
d_gene: NA
abundance: NA
j_gene: TRBJ2-7
v_gene: TRBV5-5
CDR3nt: TGTGCCAGCAGCCTACAGGGTTACGAGCAGTACTTC
CDR3aa: CASSLQGYEQYF

len: 17
d_gene: NA
abundance: NA
j_gene: TRBJ1-4
v_gene: TRBV7-9
CDR3nt: TGTGCCAGCAGCCCCCCTTTTAGAATTGCAACTAATGAAAAACTGTTTTTT
CDR3aa: CASSPPFRIATNEKLFF

len: 15
d_gene: NA
abundance: NA
j_gene: TRBJ2-2
v_gene: TRBV7-2
CDR3nt: TGTGCCAGCAGCTTAGGCGGGTGGGTCACCGGGGAGCTGTTTTTT
CDR3aa: CASSLGGWVTGELFF

len: 18
d_gene: NA
abundance: NA
j_gene: TRBJ2-5
v_gene: TRBV19
CDR3nt: TGTGCCAGTAGTGCCATCACCTACAGGGTAGATGGCCAAGAGACCCAGTACTTC
CDR3aa: CASSAITYRVDGQETQYF

len: 16
d_gene: NA
abundance: NA
j_gene: TRBJ1-5
v_gene: TRBV28
CDR3nt: TGTGCCAGCAGGCGGGGGGGGGCCAATAGCAATCAGCCCCAGCATTTT
CDR3aa: CASRRGGANSNQPQHF

len: 14
d_gene: TRBD2
abundance: NA
j_gene: TRBJ2-7
v_gene: TRBV30
CDR3nt: TGTGCCTGCTCGGGGGGGAGCCCCCCCTACGAGCAGTACTTC
CDR3aa: CACSGGSPPYEQYF

len: 15
d_gene: NA
abundance: NA
j_gene: TRBJ2-1
v_gene: TRBV5-6
CDR3nt: TGTGCCAGCAGCGATACAGGGCTGGACTACAATGAGCAGTTCTTC
CDR3aa: CASSDTGLDYNEQFF

len: 15
d_gene: NA
abundance: NA
j_gene: TRBJ2-1
v_gene: TRBV21-1
CDR3nt: TGTGCCAGCAGCAAAACGGGTAGCTCCTACAATGAGCAGTTCTTC
CDR3aa: CASSKTGSSYNEQFF

len: 15
d_gene: TRBD2
abundance: NA
j_gene: TRBJ2-3
v_gene: TRBV28
CDR3nt: TGTGCCAGCAGTCCCAGCGGGGGGGTCACAGATACGCAGTATTTT
CDR3aa: CASSPSGGVTDTQYF

len: 16
d_gene: TRBD2
abundance: NA
j_gene: TRBJ2-5
v_gene: TRBV11-2
CDR3nt: TGTGCCAGCAGCATTATGGGGGGGGTGGGCACGGAGACCCAGTACTTC
CDR3aa: CASSIMGGVGTETQYF

len: 13
d_gene: NA
abundance: NA
j_gene: TRBJ2-7
v_gene: TRBV28
CDR3nt: TGTGCCAGCAGACCGCAGGGTACCCACGAGCAGTACTTC
CDR3aa: CASRPQGTHEQYF

len: 14
d_gene: NA
abundance: NA
j_gene: TRBJ1-2
v_gene: TRBV10-2
CDR3nt: TGCGCCAGCAGTGAGTTAGAACGAGCTGGTGGCTACACCTTC
CDR3aa: CASSELERAGGYTF

len: 14
d_gene: NA
abundance: NA
j_gene: TRBJ1-5
v_gene: TRBV5-5
CDR3nt: TGTGCCAGCAGCTTGTGGACAGCCCGAGCCCCCCAGCATTTT
CDR3aa: CASSLWTARAPQHF

len: 16
d_gene: NA
abundance: NA
j_gene: TRBJ2-1
v_gene: TRBV29-1
CDR3nt: TGCAGCGTTACCCGGGGAAGTCCCCCCACGTCCAATGAGCAGTTCTTC
CDR3aa: CSVTRGSPPTSNEQFF

len: 13
d_gene: NA
abundance: NA
j_gene: TRBJ2-3
v_gene: TRBV28
CDR3nt: TGTGCCAGCAGTTTCTCGACAACAGATACGCAGTATTTT
CDR3aa: CASSFSTTDTQYF

len: 14
d_gene: NA
abundance: NA
j_gene: TRBJ1-4
v_gene: TRBV2
CDR3nt: TGTGCCACCTTTCAGGACGCGGGTAATGAAAAACTGTTTTTT
CDR3aa: CATFQDAGNEKLFF

len: 14
d_gene: NA
abundance: NA
j_gene: TRBJ1-2
v_gene: TRBV5-1
CDR3nt: TGCGCCAGCAGCTTGGGACAGAGGAACTATGGCTACACCTTC
CDR3aa: CASSLGQRNYGYTF

len: 16
d_gene: TRBD2
abundance: NA
j_gene: TRBJ2-5
v_gene: TRBV6-6
CDR3nt: TGTGCCAGCAGTTACTCTGGGCGGGGGGGCCAAGAGACCCAGTACTTC
CDR3aa: CASSYSGRGGQETQYF

len: 13
d_gene: NA
abundance: NA
j_gene: TRBJ1-1
v_gene: TRBV2
CDR3nt: TGTGCCATTTCGGGTCAGACCTACACTGAAGCTTTCTTT
CDR3aa: CAISGQTYTEAFF

len: 15
d_gene: NA
abundance: NA
j_gene: TRBJ1-1
v_gene: TRBV5-6
CDR3nt: TGTGCCAGCAGCTGGTATGATGCGGGGAGTGGGATCCCTTTCTTT
CDR3aa: CASSWYDAGSGIPFF

len: 14
d_gene: TRBD2
abundance: NA
j_gene: TRBJ2-2
v_gene: TRBV27
CDR3nt: TGTGCCAGCAGTTTACCCGGGGGGGCCGGGGAGCTGTTTTTT
CDR3aa: CASSLPGGAGELFF

len: 15
d_gene: TRBD1
abundance: NA
j_gene: TRBJ1-5
v_gene: TRBV30
CDR3nt: TGTGCCTGGAGTGGACAGGGGGTCCCCAATCAGCCCCAGCATTTT
CDR3aa: CAWSGQGVPNQPQHF

len: 14
d_gene: NA
abundance: few
j_gene: TRBJ2-7
v_gene: TRBV19
CDR3nt: TGTGCCAGTAGTCGGTCCACAGGCTCCTACGAGCAGTACTTC
CDR3aa: CASSRSTGSYEQYF

len: 15
d_gene: NA
abundance: NA
j_gene: TRBJ2-4
v_gene: TRBV11-2
CDR3nt: TGTGCCAGCAGCTTAGGGGCAGGAGCCAAAAACATTCAGTACTTC
CDR3aa: CASSLGAGAKNIQYF

len: 16
d_gene: NA
abundance: NA
j_gene: TRBJ2-1
v_gene: TRBV3-1/TRBV3-2
CDR3nt: TGTGCCAGCAGCCTTGCCCCGCCGAGCTCCTACAATGAGCAGTTCTTC
CDR3aa: CASSLAPPSSYNEQFF

len: 14
d_gene: NA
abundance: NA
j_gene: TRBJ1-1
v_gene: TRBV7-8
CDR3nt: TGTGCCAGCAGCCGGCAGACAGGAAACACTGAAGCTTTCTTT
CDR3aa: CASSRQTGNTEAFF

len: 17
d_gene: NA
abundance: NA
j_gene: TRBJ1-6
v_gene: TRBV19
CDR3nt: TGTGCCAGTAGCCCTAGACGACAGGTCTCCTATAATTCACCCCTCCACTTT
CDR3aa: CASSPRRQVSYNSPLHF

len: 13
d_gene: NA
abundance: NA
j_gene: TRBJ2-7
v_gene: TRBV2
CDR3nt: TGTGCCAGCAGTGTGGTCAGGGCCCACGAGCAGTACTTC
CDR3aa: CASSVVRAHEQYF

len: 14
d_gene: NA
abundance: NA
j_gene: TRBJ1-2
v_gene: TRBV27
CDR3nt: TGTGCCAGCAGTTTATTGGGGGGGGCGACCGGCTACACCTTC
CDR3aa: CASSLLGGATGYTF

len: 15
d_gene: NA
abundance: few
j_gene: TRBJ1-3
v_gene: TRBV10-2
CDR3nt: TGCGCCAGCAGTGGCAGCCAGGGCGGAAGAAACACCATATATTTT
CDR3aa: CASSGSQGGRNTIYF

len: 15
d_gene: TRBD1
abundance: NA
j_gene: TRBJ2-7
v_gene: TRBV14
CDR3nt: TGTGCCAGCAGCCGCAACAGGGGATCGACGGACGAGCAGTACTTC
CDR3aa: CASSRNRGSTDEQYF

len: 17
d_gene: TRBD1
abundance: NA
j_gene: TRBJ1-6
v_gene: TRBV30
CDR3nt: TGTGCCTGGACCCTGGCGGGGACAGGGTGGTCTGGTTCACCCCTCCACTTT
CDR3aa: CAWTLAGTGWSGSPLHF

len: 15
d_gene: NA
abundance: NA
j_gene: TRBJ2-1
v_gene: TRBV6-2/TRBV6-3
CDR3nt: TGTGCCAGCAGCCAAGTCTGGAGCTCCTACAATGAGCAGTTCTTC
CDR3aa: CASSQVWSSYNEQFF

len: 13
d_gene: TRBD1
abundance: NA
j_gene: TRBJ1-5
v_gene: TRBV10-2
CDR3nt: TGCGCCAGCAGGGACAGGACCAATCAGCCCCAGCATTTT
CDR3aa: CASRDRTNQPQHF

len: 15
d_gene: TRBD1
abundance: NA
j_gene: TRBJ2-7
v_gene: TRBV19
CDR3nt: TGTGCCAGTAGTAAAGGGACAGGGGGATCCTACGAGCAGTACTTC
CDR3aa: CASSKGTGGSYEQYF

len: 14
d_gene: TRBD1
abundance: once
j_gene: TRBJ1-6
v_gene: TRBV11-1
CDR3nt: TGTGCCAGCGACCCCGGGACAGGGGATTCACCCCTCCACTTT
CDR3aa: CASDPGTGDSPLHF

len: 14
d_gene: TRBD1
abundance: NA
j_gene: TRBJ2-6
v_gene: TRBV6-6
CDR3nt: TGTGCCAGCAGAGACGGACAGGGGATATTTGTCCTGACTTTC
CDR3aa: CASRDGQGIFVLTF

len: 12
d_gene: NA
abundance: few
j_gene: TRBJ2-3
v_gene: TRBV12-3/TRBV12-4
CDR3nt: TGTGCCAGCACCTTTGGAGCAGATACGCAGTATTTT
CDR3aa: CASTFGADTQYF

len: 19
d_gene: TRBD2
abundance: NA
j_gene: TRBJ2-1
v_gene: TRBV7-2
CDR3nt: TGTGCCAGCACCTCTCCGGGACTAGCGGGAGGATTTACCTTCGATGAGCAGTTCTTC
CDR3aa: CASTSPGLAGGFTFDEQFF

len: 14
d_gene: TRBD2
abundance: NA
j_gene: TRBJ2-3
v_gene: TRBV19
CDR3nt: TGTGCCAGTAGTAAAGGCGGGGGAGTGGATACGCAGTATTTT
CDR3aa: CASSKGGGVDTQYF

len: 14
d_gene: NA
abundance: NA
j_gene: TRBJ2-1
v_gene: TRBV14
CDR3nt: TGTGCCAGCAGCCGGGAGATCTCCTACAATGAGCAGTTCTTC
CDR3aa: CASSREISYNEQFF

len: 15
d_gene: NA
abundance: few
j_gene: TRBJ2-1
v_gene: TRBV5-1
CDR3nt: TGCGCCAGCAGCGGGGAGGCAGGATCCTACAATGAGCAGTTCTTC
CDR3aa: CASSGEAGSYNEQFF

len: 15
d_gene: NA
abundance: NA
j_gene: TRBJ2-7
v_gene: TRBV5-1
CDR3nt: TGCGCCAGCAGCTTGGTGGGCAGGGCATCCTACGAGCAGTACTTC
CDR3aa: CASSLVGRASYEQYF

len: 16
d_gene: TRBD1
abundance: NA
j_gene: TRBJ2-7
v_gene: TRBV6-5
CDR3nt: TGTGCCAGCAGTTACCGACCAGGGGGTGGGACCTACGAGCAGTACTTC
CDR3aa: CASSYRPGGGTYEQYF

len: 13
d_gene: NA
abundance: NA
j_gene: TRBJ1-2
v_gene: TRBV25-1
CDR3nt: TGTGCCAGCAGTAAAACAGGGAAGAGCGGCTACACCTTC
CDR3aa: CASSKTGKSGYTF

len: 15
d_gene: NA
abundance: NA
j_gene: TRBJ1-3
v_gene: TRBV14
CDR3nt: TGTGCCAGCAGCCAAGATAGAACTCCCGGAAACACCATATATTTT
CDR3aa: CASSQDRTPGNTIYF